These 9 T cell receptor beta chains originate from one sample sequenced in a study of T cells in Graves' hyperthyroidism and ophthalmopathy. Regions amplified from RNA transcripts were the TCR beta CDR3 regions. TCR CDR3 underwent first-round RT-PCR with the HTBI primer set. In TCRdb, the multiplex PCR reads were re-called with MiXCR into one record per CDR3 protein. The table has roughly 500,000 distinct CDR3 sequences, around 42% seen once; the top ten hold around 20%. Source material: peripheral blood or thyroid tissue (not recorded which). These receptors originate from an adult woman with Graves' disease, either hyperthyroidism or ophthalmopathy (not recorded which).

This clonotype has just a few counts. V gene TRBV2 combines with J gene TRBJ2-3, with D maybe TRBD2 (6 bases). The germline V and J ends were trimmed by 8 bases and 4 bases, with 19 bases remaining between them. Germline V gene data show CDR1 as SNHLY and CDR2 as FYNNEI. This CDR3 comprises 15 residues. DNA for the CDR3: TGTGCCAGCTCACGAAGCGGACTATCGGCAGATACGCAGTATTTT. Its translation is CASSRSGLSADTQYF.

This clonotype was observed many times. The chain joins TRBV4-2 to TRBJ2-7, with D perhaps given as TRBD1 or TRBD2 (5 bases each). Trimming stripped 5 bases from V and 3 bases from J, with 14 bases between. This CDR3 has 14 residues. CDR1 is LGHNA and CDR2 is YNFKEQ in the germline V gene. The CDR3, as DNA: TGTGCCAGCAGCGATGCCGGGACCCTCTACGAGCAGTACTTC. This sequence encodes CASSDAGTLYEQYF.

The gene calls are TRBV7-2 and TRBJ2-7; maybe TRBD2 (6 bases). CDR3 length equals 15 residues. Germline loops: CDR1 SGHTA, CDR2 FQGNSA. Trimming shortened V by 1 base and J by 3 bases, and 13 bases separated the two germline ends. Here the CDR3 reads CASSLVAAGLYEQYF. The DNA for the CDR3 is TGTGCCAGCAGCTTAGTGGCGGCGGGACTCTACGAGCAGTACTTC. Together with reference TRBV7-2 and TRBJ2-7, the CDR3 gives the full variable domain: GAGVSQSPSNKVTEKGKDVELRCDPISGHTALYWYRQSLGQGLEFLIYFQGNSAPDKSGLPSDRFSAERTGGSVSTLTIQRTQQEDSAVYLCASSLVAAGLYEQYFGPGTRLTVT.

This clonotype occurred once. This rearrangement joins TRBV20-1 to TRBJ2-7; 7 bases map to TRBD1. The germline CDR1 and CDR2 sequences are DFQATT and SNEGSKA (reference sequence). The trim removed 2 bases at V and 4 bases at J, leaving 14 bases unmatched. The CDR3 extends over 16 amino acids. The CDR3 is CSARPPDRVTPYEQYF. CDR3 nucleotide sequence: TGCAGTGCTAGACCACCCGACAGGGTTACTCCTTACGAGCAGTACTTC.

The chain joins TRBV9 to TRBJ1-5, with D unclear. Germline lookup yields CDR1 SGDLS and CDR2 YYNGEE. The CDR3 spans 16 residues. V gave up 4 bases and J gave up 5 bases, with 19 bases separating them. The CDR3 spells CASSPWPGRMDQPQHF. CDR3 coding DNA: TGTGCCAGCAGCCCCTGGCCAGGACGCATGGATCAGCCCCAGCATTTT.

The table lists this clonotype with many counts. The CDR3 spells CASSSTLTAGKGPYEQYF. As DNA, the CDR3 is TGTGCCAGCAGCTCCACTCTGACCGCAGGGAAAGGGCCCTACGAGCAGTACTTC. The V and J genes are TRBV7-3 and TRBJ2-7; tentative D call: TRBD1 (5 bases). This CDR3 has 18 amino acids. V was trimmed by 4 bases and J by 2 bases, leaving 24 bases between them. The germline V gene encodes CDR1 SGHTA and CDR2 FQGTGA.

The gene calls are TRBV7-9 and TRBJ2-7; D is ambiguous. Trimming removed 1 base from V and 9 bases from J, with 13 bases in between. This CDR3 has 13 residues. The germline V gene encodes CDR1 SEHNR and CDR2 FQNEAQ (reference sequence). For the CDR3, the DNA is TGTGCCAGCAGCTTAGTACCCGTCTATGGGCAGTACTTC. Its translation: CASSLVPVYGQYF.

A remark on this clonotype: The junction and the germline gene differ at one end; a read error may be behind it. V is TRBV7-9 and J is TRBJ2-5, with unresolved D. Per germline, CDR1 SEHNR and CDR2 FQNEAQ (reference sequence). The length of the CDR3 is 11 residues. The CDR3 reads CASSSFRNRDF. CDR3 sequence (DNA): TGTGCCAGCAGCTCATTTCGGAACCGGGACTTC. Full variable domain (missing parts from reference TRBV7-9 and TRBJ2-5): DTGVSQNPRHKITKRGQNVTFRCDPISEHNRLYWYRQTLGQGPEFLTYFQNEAQLEKSRLLSDRFSAERPKGSFSTLEIQRTEQGDSAMYLCASSSFRNRDFGPGTRLLVL.

This clonotype has ten or more counts. This chain joins TRBV13 and TRBJ2-7; D is perhaps TRBD1 (5 bases). The CDR3 covers 16 residues. Germline CDR1 PRHDT, CDR2 FYEKMQ (reference sequence). The germline V and J ends were trimmed by 6 bases and 6 bases, with 24 bases remaining between them. CDR3 in amino acids: CASSHQARAGLGEQYF. The CDR3 region has the DNA TGTGCCAGCAGTCACCAAGCCAGGGCAGGGTTGGGCGAGCAGTACTTC.